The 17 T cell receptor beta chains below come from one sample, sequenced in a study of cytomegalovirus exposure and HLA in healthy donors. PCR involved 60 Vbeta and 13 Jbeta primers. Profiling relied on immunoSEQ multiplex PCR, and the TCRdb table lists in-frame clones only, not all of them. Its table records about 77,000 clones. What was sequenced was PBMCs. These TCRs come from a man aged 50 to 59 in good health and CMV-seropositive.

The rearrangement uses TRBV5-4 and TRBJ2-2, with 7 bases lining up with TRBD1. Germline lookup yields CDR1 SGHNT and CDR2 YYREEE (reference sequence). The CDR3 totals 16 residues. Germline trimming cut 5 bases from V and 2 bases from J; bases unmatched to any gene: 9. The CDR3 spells CASSFDGTENTGELFF. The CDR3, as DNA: TGTGCCAGCAGTTTTGATGGGACAGAAAACACCGGGGAGCTGTTTTTT. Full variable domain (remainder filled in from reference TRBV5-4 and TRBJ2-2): ETGVTQSPTHLIKTRGQQVTLRCSSQSGHNTVSWYQQALGQGPQFIFQYYREEENGRGNFPPRFSGLQFPNYSSELNVNALELDDSALYLCASSFDGTENTGELFFGEGSRLTVL.

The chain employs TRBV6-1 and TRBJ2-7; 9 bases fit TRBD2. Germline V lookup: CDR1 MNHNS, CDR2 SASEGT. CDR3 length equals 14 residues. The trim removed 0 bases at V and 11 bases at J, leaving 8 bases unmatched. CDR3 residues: CASSEAPSGTPKYF. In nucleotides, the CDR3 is TGTGCCAGCAGTGAAGCGCCTAGCGGGACTCCCAAGTACTTC.

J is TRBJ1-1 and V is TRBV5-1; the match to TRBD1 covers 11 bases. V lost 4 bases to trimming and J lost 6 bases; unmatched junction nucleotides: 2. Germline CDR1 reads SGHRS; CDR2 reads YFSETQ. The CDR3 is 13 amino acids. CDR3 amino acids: CASSRGQGAEAFF. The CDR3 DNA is TGCGCCAGCAGCCGGGGACAGGGGGCTGAAGCTTTCTTT.

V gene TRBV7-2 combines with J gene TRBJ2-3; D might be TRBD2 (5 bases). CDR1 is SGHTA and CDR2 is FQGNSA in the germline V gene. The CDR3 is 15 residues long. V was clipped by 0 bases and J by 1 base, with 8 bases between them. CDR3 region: CASSLAIGGTDTQYF. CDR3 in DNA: TGTGCCAGCAGCTTAGCCATCGGGGGCACAGATACGCAGTATTTT.

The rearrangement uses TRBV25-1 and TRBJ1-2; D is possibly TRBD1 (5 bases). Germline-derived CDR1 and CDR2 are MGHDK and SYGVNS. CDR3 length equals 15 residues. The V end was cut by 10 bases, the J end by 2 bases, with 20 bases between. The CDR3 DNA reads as TGTGCCAACGTTATCTTGGGGGGTGGGAACTATGGCTACACCTTC. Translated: CANVILGGGNYGYTF.

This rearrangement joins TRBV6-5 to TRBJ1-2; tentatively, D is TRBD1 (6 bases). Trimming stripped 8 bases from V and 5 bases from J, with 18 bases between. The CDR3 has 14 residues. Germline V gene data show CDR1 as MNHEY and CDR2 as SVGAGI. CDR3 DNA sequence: TGTGCCAGCGGGATCAGGGGCGGCCAATATGGCTACACCTTC. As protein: CASGIRGGQYGYTF.

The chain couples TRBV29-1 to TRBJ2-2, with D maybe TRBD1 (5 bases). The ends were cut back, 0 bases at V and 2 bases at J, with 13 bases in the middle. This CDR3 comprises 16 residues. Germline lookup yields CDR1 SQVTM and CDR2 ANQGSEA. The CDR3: CSVEDFARANTGELFF. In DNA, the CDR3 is TGCAGCGTTGAAGATTTCGCCAGGGCCAACACCGGGGAGCTGTTTTTT.

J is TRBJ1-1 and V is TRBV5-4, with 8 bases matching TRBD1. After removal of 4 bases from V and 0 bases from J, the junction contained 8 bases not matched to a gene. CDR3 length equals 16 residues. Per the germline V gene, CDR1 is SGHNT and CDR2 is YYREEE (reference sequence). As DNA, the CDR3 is TGTGCCAGCAGCACATCCCGGGACAGGATGAACACTGAAGCTTTCTTT. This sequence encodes CASSTSRDRMNTEAFF.

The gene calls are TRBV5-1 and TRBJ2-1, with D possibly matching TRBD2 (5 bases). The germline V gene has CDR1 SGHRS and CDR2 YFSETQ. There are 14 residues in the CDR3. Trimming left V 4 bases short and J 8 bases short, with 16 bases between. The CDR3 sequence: CASSLLLGGDEQFF. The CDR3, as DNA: TGCGCCAGCAGCCTACTCTTAGGAGGCGATGAGCAGTTCTTC. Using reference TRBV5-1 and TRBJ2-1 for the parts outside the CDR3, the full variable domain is KAGVTQTPRYLIKTRGQQVTLSCSPISGHRSVSWYQQTPGQGLQFLFEYFSETQRNKGNFPGRFSGRQFSNSRSEMNVSTLELGDSALYLCASSLLLGGDEQFFGPGTRLTVL.

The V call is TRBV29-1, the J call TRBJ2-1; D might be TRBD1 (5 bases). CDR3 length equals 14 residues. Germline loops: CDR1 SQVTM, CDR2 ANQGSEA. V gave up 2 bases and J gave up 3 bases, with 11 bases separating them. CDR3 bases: TGCAGCGTTGAATCCTCAGGGCGCTACAATGAGCAGTTCTTC. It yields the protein CSVESSGRYNEQFF.

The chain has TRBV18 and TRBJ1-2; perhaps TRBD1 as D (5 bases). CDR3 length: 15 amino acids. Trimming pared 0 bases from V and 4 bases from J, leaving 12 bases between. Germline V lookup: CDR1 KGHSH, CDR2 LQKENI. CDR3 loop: CASSPPYQGPYGYTF. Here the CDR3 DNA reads TGTGCCAGCTCACCACCCTACCAGGGTCCCTATGGCTACACCTTC.

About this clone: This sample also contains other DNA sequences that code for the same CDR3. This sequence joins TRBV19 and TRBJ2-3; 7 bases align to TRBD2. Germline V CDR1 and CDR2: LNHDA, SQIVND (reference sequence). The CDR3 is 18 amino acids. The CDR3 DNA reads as TGTGATTCTAGCAAGTTGGAGGGTCTAGCGGTTAGCACAGATACGCAGTATTTT. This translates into CDSSKLEGLAVSTDTQYF.

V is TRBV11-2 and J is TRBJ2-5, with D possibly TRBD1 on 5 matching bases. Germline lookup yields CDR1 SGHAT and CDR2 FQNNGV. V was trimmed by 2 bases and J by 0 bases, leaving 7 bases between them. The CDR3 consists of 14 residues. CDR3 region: CASSLSGHQETQYF. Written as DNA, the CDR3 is TGTGCCAGCAGCTTATCAGGGCACCAAGAGACCCAGTACTTC.

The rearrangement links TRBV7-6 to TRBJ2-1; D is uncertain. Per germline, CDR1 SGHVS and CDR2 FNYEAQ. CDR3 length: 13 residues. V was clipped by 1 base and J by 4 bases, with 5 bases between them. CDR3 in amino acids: CASSLGSYNEQFF. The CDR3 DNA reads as TGTGCCAGCAGCTTAGGTTCATACAATGAGCAGTTCTTC.

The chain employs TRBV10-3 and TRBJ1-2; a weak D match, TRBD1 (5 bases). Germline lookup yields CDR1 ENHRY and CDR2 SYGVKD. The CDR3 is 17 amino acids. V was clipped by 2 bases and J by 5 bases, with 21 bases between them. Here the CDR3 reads CAISEPPGRDGIYGYTF. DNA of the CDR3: TGTGCCATCAGTGAGCCCCCCGGGCGGGACGGCATTTATGGCTACACCTTC.

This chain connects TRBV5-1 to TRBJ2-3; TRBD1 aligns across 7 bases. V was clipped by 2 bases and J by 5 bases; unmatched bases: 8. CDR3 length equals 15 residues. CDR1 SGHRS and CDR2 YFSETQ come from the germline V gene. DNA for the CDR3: TGCGCCAGCAGCTTAGAGGGGGCGCTGGGAGATACGCAGTATTTT. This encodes CASSLEGALGDTQYF.

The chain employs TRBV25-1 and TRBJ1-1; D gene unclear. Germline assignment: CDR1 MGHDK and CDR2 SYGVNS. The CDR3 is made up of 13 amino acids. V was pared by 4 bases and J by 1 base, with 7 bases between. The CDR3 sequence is CASSAGRNTEAFF. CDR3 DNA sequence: TGTGCCAGCAGTGCGGGGAGGAACACTGAAGCTTTCTTT.